The rows below give T cell receptor beta chains drawn from one sample of a study of beta chain features in type 1 diabetes. The repertoire was sequenced with immunoSEQ multiplex PCR; TCRdb's copy has only in-frame clones and lacks some. The table records about 700,000 clones, over 10% of them present only once. Input material: naive CD4+ T cells from blood. Receptor source: a man between 18 and 35 years old with type 1 diabetes. The CDR3 runs from the conserved cysteine through the conserved F or W. The D gene is left open where the match is weak. Rows may omit the clone size; those that give it use once, few, many or a size class.

j_call: TRBJ1-4
d_call: -
v_call: TRBV29-1
clone_size: few
cdr3_nt: TGCAGCGTTTCCGGGGGGGCTAATGAAAAACTGTTTTTT
cdr3_aa: CSVSGGANEKLFF

j_call: TRBJ1-4
d_call: -
v_call: TRBV2
clone_size: few
cdr3_nt: TGTGCCAGCAGTGAAATGGCTGAAAAACTGTTTTTT
cdr3_aa: CASSEMAEKLFF

j_call: TRBJ2-1
d_call: TRBD2
v_call: TRBV7-3
clone_size: once
cdr3_nt: TGTGCCAGCAGCTTTGGGCTAGCGGGAAGCTCCTACAATGAGCAGTTCTTC
cdr3_aa: CASSFGLAGSSYNEQFF

j_call: TRBJ1-2
d_call: -
v_call: TRBV2
clone_size: -
cdr3_nt: TGTGCCAGCAGTGCACGCGGGCTCCTAACTCATGGCTACACCTTC
cdr3_aa: CASSARGLLTHGYTF

j_call: TRBJ1-4
d_call: -
v_call: TRBV10-3
clone_size: -
cdr3_nt: TGTGCCATCAGATTTGCAACTAATGAAAAACTGTTTTTT
cdr3_aa: CAIRFATNEKLFF

j_call: TRBJ1-2
d_call: -
v_call: TRBV28
clone_size: -
cdr3_nt: TGTGCCAGCATGGCCGCTCGTGGCTACACCTTC
cdr3_aa: CASMAARGYTF

j_call: TRBJ2-2
d_call: TRBD1
v_call: TRBV5-4
clone_size: -
cdr3_nt: TGTGCCAGCAGAAAGGGACAGTCGAACACCGGGGAGCTGTTTTTT
cdr3_aa: CASRKGQSNTGELFF

j_call: TRBJ2-5
d_call: TRBD1
v_call: TRBV7-9
clone_size: -
cdr3_nt: TGTGCCAGCAGATGGGGGACAGGAGAAGAGACCCAGTACTTC
cdr3_aa: CASRWGTGEETQYF

j_call: TRBJ2-3
d_call: -
v_call: TRBV7-9
clone_size: -
cdr3_nt: TGTGCCAGCAGCCCCTGGGGTCGGAGGGGCGAAGATACGCAGTATTTT
cdr3_aa: CASSPWGRRGEDTQYF

j_call: TRBJ2-1
d_call: TRBD2
v_call: TRBV11-2
clone_size: few
cdr3_nt: TGTGCCAGCAGTTCCACTAGCGGGGCTACCAATGAGCAGTTCTTC
cdr3_aa: CASSSTSGATNEQFF

j_call: TRBJ1-1
d_call: -
v_call: TRBV6-5
clone_size: -
cdr3_nt: TGTGCCACCTCGGAGGAGGGAAGCACTGAAGCTTTCTTT
cdr3_aa: CATSEEGSTEAFF

j_call: TRBJ1-5
d_call: TRBD1
v_call: TRBV19
clone_size: few
cdr3_nt: TGTGCCAGTAGTGATACAGCACAGGGGATGGGCAATCAGCCCCAGCATTTT
cdr3_aa: CASSDTAQGMGNQPQHF

j_call: TRBJ1-1
d_call: -
v_call: TRBV30
clone_size: few
cdr3_nt: TGTGCCTGGAGTTCGATGGGGGGCGGCACTGAAGCTTTCTTT
cdr3_aa: CAWSSMGGGTEAFF

j_call: TRBJ1-4
d_call: -
v_call: TRBV28
clone_size: few
cdr3_nt: TGTGCCACCCTGGGTGGGGGGGCAACTAATGAAAAACTGTTTTTT
cdr3_aa: CATLGGGATNEKLFF

j_call: TRBJ2-7
d_call: -
v_call: TRBV18
clone_size: few
cdr3_nt: TGTGCCAGCTCACCAGGGACACTCTACGAGCAGTACTTC
cdr3_aa: CASSPGTLYEQYF

j_call: TRBJ2-7
d_call: -
v_call: TRBV10-3
clone_size: many
cdr3_nt: TGTGCCATCAGGGGACGGGAGTCCTACGAGCAGTACTTC
cdr3_aa: CAIRGRESYEQYF

j_call: TRBJ1-2
d_call: -
v_call: TRBV5-6
clone_size: few
cdr3_nt: TGTGCCAGCAGCTTGTCTGGGGATATGTATGGCTACACCTTC
cdr3_aa: CASSLSGDMYGYTF

j_call: TRBJ2-7
d_call: -
v_call: TRBV7-2
clone_size: -
cdr3_nt: TGTGCCAGCAGCTTAGGTCGGGGGCTCTCCTACGAGCAGTACTTC
cdr3_aa: CASSLGRGLSYEQYF

j_call: TRBJ1-1
d_call: -
v_call: TRBV13
clone_size: -
cdr3_nt: TGTGCCAGCAGCATCGGACGGCCGAACACTGAAGCTTTCTTT
cdr3_aa: CASSIGRPNTEAFF

j_call: TRBJ1-1
d_call: -
v_call: TRBV29-1
clone_size: few
cdr3_nt: TGCAGCGTTGATTTGGGGGGGCGGTCAGCTTTCTTT
cdr3_aa: CSVDLGGRSAFF

j_call: TRBJ1-5
d_call: -
v_call: TRBV18
clone_size: -
cdr3_nt: TGTGCCAGCTCACGGACCCATAGCAATCAGCCCCAGCATTTT
cdr3_aa: CASSRTHSNQPQHF

j_call: TRBJ1-3
d_call: -
v_call: TRBV28
clone_size: -
cdr3_nt: TGTGCCAGCAGCCGATGGGGGAGTAGTACTGGAAACACCATATATTTT
cdr3_aa: CASSRWGSSTGNTIYF

j_call: TRBJ1-1
d_call: TRBD1
v_call: TRBV6-6
clone_size: -
cdr3_nt: TGTGCCAGCCAGGACAGGGGAGTCACTGAAGCTTTCTTT
cdr3_aa: CASQDRGVTEAFF

j_call: TRBJ2-5
d_call: -
v_call: TRBV11-1
clone_size: few
cdr3_nt: TGTGCCAGCAGCTTATGGGCCCCTACCGTAGGGGTAGGCGAGACCCAGTACTTC
cdr3_aa: CASSLWAPTVGVGETQYF

j_call: TRBJ2-1
d_call: -
v_call: TRBV6-1
clone_size: few
cdr3_nt: TGTGCCAGCAGTTACCTCAATGAGCAGTTCTTC
cdr3_aa: CASSYLNEQFF

j_call: TRBJ1-1
d_call: TRBD1
v_call: TRBV29-1
clone_size: few
cdr3_nt: TGCAGCGTTGGGGGGACCGGGACAGCCAACACTGAAGCTTTCTTT
cdr3_aa: CSVGGTGTANTEAFF

j_call: TRBJ2-3
d_call: -
v_call: TRBV19
clone_size: -
cdr3_nt: TGTGCCAGTAGTATTGGTCATCTGGACACAGATACGCAGTATTTT
cdr3_aa: CASSIGHLDTDTQYF

j_call: TRBJ2-7
d_call: -
v_call: TRBV5-1
clone_size: few
cdr3_nt: TGCGCCAGCAGCTTTGAGGGGTACGAGCAGTACTTC
cdr3_aa: CASSFEGYEQYF

j_call: TRBJ1-2
d_call: TRBD1
v_call: TRBV28
clone_size: few
cdr3_nt: TGTGCCAGCAGTCCTCCGACAGGGAACTATGGCTACACCTTC
cdr3_aa: CASSPPTGNYGYTF

j_call: TRBJ2-1
d_call: TRBD2
v_call: TRBV7-9
clone_size: few
cdr3_nt: TGTGCCAGCAGCCCCTCCCTAGCGGGGTACTCCTACAATGAGCAGTTCTTC
cdr3_aa: CASSPSLAGYSYNEQFF

j_call: TRBJ1-1
d_call: TRBD1
v_call: TRBV20-1
clone_size: few
cdr3_nt: TGCAGTGCGAGGGACAGAGAAGCTTTCTTT
cdr3_aa: CSARDREAFF

j_call: TRBJ1-1
d_call: TRBD1
v_call: TRBV30
clone_size: few
cdr3_nt: TGTGCCTGGAACGCGGGACAGCCCAAAAATCCCATGAACACTGAAGCTTTCTTT
cdr3_aa: CAWNAGQPKNPMNTEAFF

j_call: TRBJ1-1
d_call: TRBD1
v_call: TRBV9
clone_size: -
cdr3_nt: TGTGCCAGCAGCATACAGGGGCTGAACACTGAAGCTTTCTTT
cdr3_aa: CASSIQGLNTEAFF

j_call: TRBJ1-2
d_call: -
v_call: TRBV13
clone_size: few
cdr3_nt: TGTGCCAGCAGCTTGAGGGGGTCCCTCCCCTATGGCTACACCTTC
cdr3_aa: CASSLRGSLPYGYTF

j_call: TRBJ1-1
d_call: TRBD1
v_call: TRBV7-7
clone_size: few
cdr3_nt: TGTGCCAGCAGGGGGAAGGGACAGGGGGCTGGTGAAGCTTTCTTT
cdr3_aa: CASRGKGQGAGEAFF

j_call: TRBJ2-3
d_call: -
v_call: TRBV19
clone_size: -
cdr3_nt: TGTGCCAGTAGTATAATGCGGGTCGGCACAGATACGCAGTATTTT
cdr3_aa: CASSIMRVGTDTQYF

j_call: TRBJ1-5
d_call: -
v_call: TRBV11-2
clone_size: few
cdr3_nt: TGTGCCAGCGGGTGGAACCAGCCCCAGCATTTT
cdr3_aa: CASGWNQPQHF

j_call: TRBJ2-7
d_call: -
v_call: TRBV5-1
clone_size: -
cdr3_nt: TGCGCCAGCAGCTTCCAGACAGATACCTACGAGCAGTACTTC
cdr3_aa: CASSFQTDTYEQYF

j_call: TRBJ2-6
d_call: -
v_call: TRBV5-4
clone_size: -
cdr3_nt: TGTGCCAGCAGCCCCGGGTCAGGGAGCTCTGGGGCCAACGTCCTGACTTTC
cdr3_aa: CASSPGSGSSGANVLTF

j_call: TRBJ1-5
d_call: -
v_call: TRBV25-1
clone_size: -
cdr3_nt: TGTGCCAGCAGAGGGGGGTCTGAGCCCCAGCATTTT
cdr3_aa: CASRGGSEPQHF

j_call: TRBJ2-3
d_call: -
v_call: TRBV7-9
clone_size: -
cdr3_nt: TGTGCCAGCAGCTTGGGGAGGCACACAGATACGCAGTATTTT
cdr3_aa: CASSLGRHTDTQYF

j_call: TRBJ2-2
d_call: -
v_call: TRBV27
clone_size: few
cdr3_nt: TGTGCCAGCAGTGGGGAAGCCGGGGAGCTGTTTTTT
cdr3_aa: CASSGEAGELFF

j_call: TRBJ2-3
d_call: -
v_call: TRBV7-2
clone_size: few
cdr3_nt: TGTGCCAGCAGCTTAGTAGCAGATACGCAGTATTTT
cdr3_aa: CASSLVADTQYF

j_call: TRBJ1-1
d_call: TRBD1
v_call: TRBV28
clone_size: few
cdr3_nt: TGTGCCAGCAGACGTACAGGGGTCACTGAAGCTTTCTTT
cdr3_aa: CASRRTGVTEAFF

j_call: TRBJ2-1
d_call: TRBD1
v_call: TRBV5-1
clone_size: -
cdr3_nt: TGCGCCAGCAGCTTGGCTCCCGGGACAGGGGCGTACAATGAGCAGTTCTTC
cdr3_aa: CASSLAPGTGAYNEQFF

j_call: TRBJ1-5
d_call: TRBD1
v_call: TRBV9
clone_size: -
cdr3_nt: TGTGCCAGCAGCGTAGTCCGGGGGACAGCTGGCAGCAATCAGCCCCAGCATTTT
cdr3_aa: CASSVVRGTAGSNQPQHF

j_call: TRBJ2-1
d_call: -
v_call: TRBV21-1
clone_size: many
cdr3_nt: TGTGCGCTGAGGGCAGCAGTCGGCAATGAGCAGTTCTTC
cdr3_aa: CALRAAVGNEQFF

j_call: TRBJ2-7
d_call: TRBD1
v_call: TRBV6-5
clone_size: -
cdr3_nt: TGTGCCAGCAGTGCTATCGAGGGGGCCAACGAGCAGTACTTC
cdr3_aa: CASSAIEGANEQYF

j_call: TRBJ1-1
d_call: TRBD1
v_call: TRBV27
clone_size: -
cdr3_nt: TGTGCCAGCAGTCCCCTAAGGACAGGGAACACTGAAGCTTTCTTT
cdr3_aa: CASSPLRTGNTEAFF

j_call: TRBJ1-2
d_call: TRBD1
v_call: TRBV2
clone_size: few
cdr3_nt: TGTGCCAGCAGTGAGGGACAGGGAGGATATGGCTACACCTTC
cdr3_aa: CASSEGQGGYGYTF

j_call: TRBJ2-1
d_call: -
v_call: TRBV30
clone_size: -
cdr3_nt: TGTGCCTGGAGTCCGGACAATGAGCAGTTCTTC
cdr3_aa: CAWSPDNEQFF

j_call: TRBJ1-3
d_call: TRBD1
v_call: TRBV10-3
clone_size: -
cdr3_nt: TGTGCCATCAGCGCAGGGGGCCGTGGAAACACCATATATTTT
cdr3_aa: CAISAGGRGNTIYF

j_call: TRBJ2-5
d_call: -
v_call: TRBV7-2
clone_size: few
cdr3_nt: TGTGCCAGCAGCACCTCGGGGAGGAGACAAGAGACCCAGTACTTC
cdr3_aa: CASSTSGRRQETQYF